This TCR beta chain was found in a study of tumor and adjacent non-tumor tissue in lung cancer. TCRbeta libraries were built with three rounds of nested PCR, modified from ARM-PCR. From the multiplex PCR reads, TCRdb called clonotypes with MiXCR, one entry per CDR3 protein. This table holds about 200,000 distinct CDR3 sequences, 60% to 75% found once. This clonotype was found many times. CDR3 length: 18 amino acids. The junction had 4 bases not matched to a gene; V was cut back by 3 bases and J by 1 base. This sample's RNA came from whole unsorted tissue. This TCR came from a man aged 60 to 75 with non-small cell lung cancer. The sample was lung tumor tissue. The gene calls are TRBV12-3 or TRBV12-4 and TRBJ2-6; 12 bases are shared with TRBD1. The CDR3 loop reads CASSLGDRGRSGANVLTF. CDR3 coding DNA: TGTGCCAGCAGTTTGGGGGACAGGGGGCGATCTGGGGCCAACGTCCTGACTTTC.